A selection of T cell receptor beta chains follows, all from one sample in a study of T-cell reconstitution after alpha-beta-depleted transplantation in children. TCRdb itself ran the PCR reads through MiXCR, one entry per CDR3 protein. The data contain a few hundred thousand distinct CDR3 sequences, about 9.9% of them singletons. The sample consisted of peripheral blood, taken 180 days after TCRalphabeta/CD19-depleted stem cell transplant. The source is a male patient aged 2-15 years who had a stem cell transplant for chronic granulomatous disease, so the T cells may come from the graft donor. Each CDR3 is given without its conserved first and last residue.

j_call v_call cdr3_aa
TRBJ2-7 TRBV18 ASSPTLAGVSYEQY
TRBJ1-1 TRBV20-1 SARGGPREAF
TRBJ2-2 TRBV4-2 ASSQEGYGRATGELF
TRBJ2-7 TRBV28 ASRPSGTSGRANYEQY
TRBJ1-5 TRBV28 ASSLDRGAQPQH
TRBJ2-7 TRBV4-1 ASSRSGVTASGSNSYEQY
TRBJ2-3 TRBV5-1 ASSLESRTDTQY
TRBJ2-1 TRBV9 ASSVYFGTSGRANPDEQF
TRBJ2-3 TRBV5-4 ASSLRLLGHDTQY
TRBJ1-2 TRBV5-6 ASSLAGVDYGYT
TRBJ2-5 TRBV14 ASSQAGAGKTQY
TRBJ1-4 TRBV28 ASTNPWGAREKLF
TRBJ2-1 TRBV19 ASSIGRGLSYNEQF
TRBJ2-5 TRBV24-1 ATSDLAGPSQETQY
TRBJ2-1 TRBV13 ASSSGFEQF
TRBJ2-1 TRBV27 ASSLSMGQGGYEQF
TRBJ2-3 TRBV7-2 ASSRLWEPDTQY
TRBJ1-5 TRBV7-2 ASSSRTGHNQPQH
TRBJ1-3 TRBV28 ASSLGGSGNTIY
TRBJ2-7 TRBV10-1 ASSESISSGSLYEQY
TRBJ2-7 TRBV20-1 CAREAGTSGSHEQY
TRBJ1-5 TRBV11-2 ASSLGWRTSYLNQPQH
TRBJ2-2 TRBV29-1 SVALFTGELF
TRBJ2-2 TRBV4-3 ASSQDPAGRGYNGELF
TRBJ2-5 TRBV12-3/TRBV12-4 ASSATPPGTIETQY
TRBJ2-1 TRBV7-3 ASSSTGQGRDEQF